The next 18 T cell receptor beta chains were all read from a single sample in a study of blood T cell repertoires in COVID-19. Only in-frame clones appear in the TCRdb table, and some are missing; sequencing was by immunoSEQ multiplex PCR. The sample records about 400,000 clones, more than 75% being singletons. Sequenced sample: peripheral blood. The receptor source for this set is a human donor in a cohort sampled during active COVID-19.

V gene TRBV9 combines with J gene TRBJ2-3; a weak D match, TRBD2 (6 bases). V lost 0 bases, J lost 3 bases, and 14 bases lay in between. There are 16 residues in the CDR3. The germline gives CDR1 SGDLS, CDR2 YYNGEE. CDR3 sequence reads: CASSVEGRGGTDTQYF. CDR3 coding DNA: TGTGCCAGCAGCGTAGAGGGGCGGGGCGGGACAGATACGCAGTATTTT.

This chain uses TRBV4-2 with TRBJ2-1; D unresolved. V dropped 0 bases and J dropped 1 base, with 16 bases sitting between them. The CDR3 consists of 18 residues. Germline V lookup: CDR1 LGHNA, CDR2 YNFKEQ. The CDR3 sequence is CASSQEIERPGSYNEQFF. The DNA of the CDR3 is TGTGCCAGCAGCCAAGAAATTGAGAGGCCCGGTTCCTACAATGAGCAGTTCTTC.

V is TRBV7-2 and J is TRBJ2-3; TRBD2 matches 7 bases. This CDR3 is 14 amino acids long. Per germline, CDR1 SGHTA and CDR2 FQGNSA. Trimming at V came to 9 bases and at J to 3 bases, leaving 9 bases not matched to a gene. As DNA, the CDR3 is TGTGCCAGTGGGCCTAGCGGCCTTACAGATACGCAGTATTTT. It encodes CASGPSGLTDTQYF.

For the CDR3, the DNA is TGTGCCAGCAGCTTACCTCGACAGGGGGCAATTCAGCAGCCCCAGCATTTT. Protein sequence: CASSLPRQGAIQQPQHF. The V gene is TRBV7-2, the J gene TRBJ1-5, with 10 positions matching TRBD1. Unmatched junction bases numbered 11, after V lost 2 bases and J lost 7 bases. The CDR3 spans 17 residues. The germline V gene has CDR1 SGHTA and CDR2 FQGNSA.

V usage is TRBV10-3 and J usage is TRBJ1-2, with unresolved D. This CDR3 region has 12 residues. V was cut by 8 bases and J by 8 bases, with 15 bases left in between. Germline CDR1 is ENHRY and CDR2 is SYGVKD. CDR3 nucleotides: TGTGCCATCGAGGAGGGAGTAGGCGGCTACACCTTC. It encodes CAIEEGVGGYTF.

This chain links TRBV29-1 with TRBJ2-1, with TRBD2 matching over 10 bases. Germline loops: CDR1 SQVTM, CDR2 ANQGSEA. CDR3 size: 15 residues. The V segment lost 4 bases and the J segment 0 bases; nucleotides outside the gene matches: 3. CDR3 amino acids: CSVGIAGGSYNEQFF. The CDR3 region has the DNA TGCAGCGTTGGGATAGCGGGAGGCTCCTACAATGAGCAGTTCTTC.

The chain employs TRBV5-1 and TRBJ2-3; unclear D gene. Germline V lookup: CDR1 SGHRS, CDR2 YFSETQ. The V gene lost 2 bases and the J gene lost 1 base, with 11 bases spanning the gap. The CDR3 spans 15 residues. CDR3 residues: CASSLRTQGTDTQYF. For the CDR3, the DNA is TGCGCCAGCAGCTTAAGAACCCAGGGCACAGATACGCAGTATTTT.

The chain combines TRBV5-1 with TRBJ1-1; no clear D gene. This CDR3 has 13 amino acids. Between the trimmed V and J ends, which lost 0 bases and 4 bases, there was a span of 7 bases. Germline V gives CDR1 SGHRS, CDR2 YFSETQ. CDR3 loop: CASSLDASTEAFF. CDR3 DNA: TGCGCCAGCAGCTTGGACGCCAGCACTGAAGCTTTCTTT.

The chain recombines TRBV5-6 with TRBJ2-1; D may be TRBD2 (6 bases). Germline-derived CDR1 and CDR2 are SGHDT and YYEEEE. CDR3 length: 13 amino acids. V lost 3 bases and J lost 9, with 13 bases in between. The CDR3 spells CASSWRDWGEQFF. Written as DNA, the CDR3 is TGTGCCAGCAGCTGGAGGGACTGGGGTGAGCAGTTCTTC.

The chain joins TRBV4-1 to TRBJ2-7; possible D gene TRBD1, 6 bases. Trimming removed 2 bases from V and 5 bases from J, with 10 bases in between. This CDR3 region has 13 residues. Germline V lookup: CDR1 MGHRA, CDR2 YSYEKL. The CDR3, as DNA: TGCGCCAGCAGCCAAAGAGAGGGGGACGAGCAGTACTTC. This encodes CASSQREGDEQYF.

The chain couples TRBV19 to TRBJ2-5, with D maybe TRBD1 (5 bases). From germline, CDR1 is LNHDA and CDR2 SQIVND (reference sequence). The germline V and J ends were trimmed by 5 bases and 5 bases, with 15 bases remaining between them. This CDR3 is built from 14 residues. CDR3 DNA: TGTGCCAGTAGTCCCACCCAGGGCTGGGAGACCCAGTACTTC. This translates into CASSPTQGWETQYF.

This clone was counted only a few times. V is TRBV16 and J is TRBJ1-3; D gene ambiguous. Germline CDR1 and CDR2: KGHSY and FQNENV. V was trimmed by 3 bases and J by 0 bases, leaving 9 bases between them. This CDR3 has 15 residues. CDR3 DNA sequence: TGTGCCAGCAGCCAGTCGGGGAACTCTGGAAACACCATATATTTT. This encodes CASSQSGNSGNTIYF.

V gene TRBV6-1 combines with J gene TRBJ1-1; D possibly corresponds to TRBD1 (6 bases). Germline V CDR1 and CDR2: MNHNS, SASEGT. The V end was cut by 4 bases, the J end by 0 bases, with 21 bases between. CDR3 length equals 18 residues. The CDR3 region has the DNA TGTGCCAGCAGTGCTTACAGGGTTATCCCATCCGTGAACACTGAAGCTTTCTTT. This encodes CASSAYRVIPSVNTEAFF.

The V call is TRBV16, the J call TRBJ1-2; tentative D call: TRBD1 (6 bases). Trimming shortened V by 2 bases and J by 3 bases, and 19 bases separated the two germline ends. CDR3 size: 17 residues. Germline V gene lookup returns CDR1 KGHSY and CDR2 FQNENV. The CDR3 DNA is TGTGCCAGCAGCCAACAGGCCTCGGCGGGGGGCTACTATGGCTACACCTTC. Its translation is CASSQQASAGGYYGYTF.

The chain joins TRBV19 to TRBJ1-1; D is undetermined. V was shortened by 6 bases and J by 5 bases, with 16 bases between the two germline ends. The CDR3 consists of 14 residues. Per germline, CDR1 LNHDA and CDR2 SQIVND (reference sequence). The CDR3 DNA sequence: TGTGCCAGTAGCTACACCACAGTACGTACTGAAGCTTTCTTT. Its translation is CASSYTTVRTEAFF.

This sequence joins TRBV6-5 and TRBJ1-5, with 9 bases fitting TRBD1. V was pared by 10 bases and J by 2 bases, with 6 bases of the junction left unmatched. Germline CDR1 MNHEY, CDR2 SVGAGI. The CDR3 has 14 amino acids. CDR3 protein: CATSTGGGNQPQHF. DNA of the CDR3: TGTGCCACCTCGACAGGGGGGGGCAATCAGCCCCAGCATTTT.

The CDR3 here is CASKTSGGPYNEQFF. The CDR3 DNA sequence: TGTGCCAGCAAGACTAGCGGGGGGCCTTACAATGAGCAGTTCTTC. This chain connects TRBV9 to TRBJ2-1; 13 bases match TRBD2. CDR1 SGDLS and CDR2 YYNGEE come from the germline V gene. The junction had 4 bases not matched to a gene; V was cut back by 6 bases and J by 4 bases. This CDR3 contains 15 residues.

The chain is built from TRBV13 and TRBJ2-3; D may be TRBD1 (6 bases). The CDR3 length is 16 residues. Trimming removed 3 bases at V and 2 bases at J, with 15 bases between. Germline CDR1 and CDR2: PRHDT and FYEKMQ (reference sequence). CDR3 protein: CASSFYRVEYTDTQYF. CDR3 nucleotide sequence: TGTGCCAGCAGCTTTTACAGGGTTGAGTACACAGATACGCAGTATTTT.